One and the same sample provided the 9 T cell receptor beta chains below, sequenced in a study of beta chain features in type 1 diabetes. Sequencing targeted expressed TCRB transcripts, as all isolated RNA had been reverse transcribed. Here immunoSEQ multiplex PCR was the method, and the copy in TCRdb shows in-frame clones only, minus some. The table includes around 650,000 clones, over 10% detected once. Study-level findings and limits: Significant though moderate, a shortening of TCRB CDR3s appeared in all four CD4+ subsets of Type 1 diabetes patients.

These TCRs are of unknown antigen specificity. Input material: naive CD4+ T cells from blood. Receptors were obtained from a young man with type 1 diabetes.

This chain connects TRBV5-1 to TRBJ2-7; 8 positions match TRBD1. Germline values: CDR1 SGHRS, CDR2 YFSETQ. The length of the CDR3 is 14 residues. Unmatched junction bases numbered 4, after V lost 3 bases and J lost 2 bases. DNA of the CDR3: TGCGCCAGCAGCTCCCGGACAGGGCCCTACGAGCAGTACTTC. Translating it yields CASSSRTGPYEQYF.

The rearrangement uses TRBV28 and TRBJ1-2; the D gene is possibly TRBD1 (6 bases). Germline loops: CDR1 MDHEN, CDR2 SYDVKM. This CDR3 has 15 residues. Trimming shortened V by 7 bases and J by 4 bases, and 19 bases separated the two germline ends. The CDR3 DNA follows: TGTGCCAGCACCCCGGTGGGGCAGGGGACCTATGGCTACACCTTC. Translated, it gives CASTPVGQGTYGYTF.

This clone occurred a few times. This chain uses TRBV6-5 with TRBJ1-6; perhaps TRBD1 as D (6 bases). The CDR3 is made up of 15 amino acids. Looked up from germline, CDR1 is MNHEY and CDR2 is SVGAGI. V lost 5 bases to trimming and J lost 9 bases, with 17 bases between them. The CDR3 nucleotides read TGTGCCAGCAGTCGGACAGATGCGCGGGGTTCACCCCTCCACTTT. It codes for CASSRTDARGSPLHF.

The chain's CDR3 is CASSLGRLETQYF. The CDR3 DNA follows: TGTGCCAGCAGCTTAGGGCGATTAGAGACCCAGTACTTC. This rearrangement joins TRBV7-9 to TRBJ2-5; no clear D. Trimming removed 1 base at V and 4 bases at J, with 7 bases between. The CDR3 totals 13 residues. The germline CDR1 and CDR2 sequences are SEHNR and FQNEAQ (reference sequence).

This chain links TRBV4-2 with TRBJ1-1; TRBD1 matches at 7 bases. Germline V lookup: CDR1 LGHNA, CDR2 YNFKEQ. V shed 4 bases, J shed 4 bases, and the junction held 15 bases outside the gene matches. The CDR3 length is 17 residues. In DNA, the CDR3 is TGTGCCAGCAGCCCGGCCAGGGGGTCGCGGCGTATCACTGAAGCTTTCTTT. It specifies CASSPARGSRRITEAFF.

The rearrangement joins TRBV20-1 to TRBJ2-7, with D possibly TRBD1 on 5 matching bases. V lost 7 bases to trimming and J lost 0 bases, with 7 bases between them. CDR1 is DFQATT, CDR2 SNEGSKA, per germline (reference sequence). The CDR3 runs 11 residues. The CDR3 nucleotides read TGCAGTGGGGGCCGCTCCTACGAGCAGTACTTC. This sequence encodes CSGGRSYEQYF.

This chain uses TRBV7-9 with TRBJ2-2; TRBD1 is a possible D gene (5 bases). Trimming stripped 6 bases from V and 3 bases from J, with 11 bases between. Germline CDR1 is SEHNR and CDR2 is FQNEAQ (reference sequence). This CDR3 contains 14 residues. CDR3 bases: TGTGCCAGCAGTCAAACAGGCTACACCGGGGAGCTGTTTTTT. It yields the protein CASSQTGYTGELFF. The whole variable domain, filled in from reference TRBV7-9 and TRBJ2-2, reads DTGVSQNPRHKITKRGQNVTFRCDPISEHNRLYWYRQTLGQGPEFLTYFQNEAQLEKSRLLSDRFSAERPKGSFSTLEIQRTEQGDSAMYLCASSQTGYTGELFFGEGSRLTVL.

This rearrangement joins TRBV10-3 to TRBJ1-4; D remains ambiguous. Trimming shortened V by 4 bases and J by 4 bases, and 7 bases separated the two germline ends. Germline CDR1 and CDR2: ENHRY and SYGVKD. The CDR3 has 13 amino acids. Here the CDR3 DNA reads TGTGCCATCAGTGGGTCCGATAATGAAAAACTGTTTTTT. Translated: CAISGSDNEKLFF.

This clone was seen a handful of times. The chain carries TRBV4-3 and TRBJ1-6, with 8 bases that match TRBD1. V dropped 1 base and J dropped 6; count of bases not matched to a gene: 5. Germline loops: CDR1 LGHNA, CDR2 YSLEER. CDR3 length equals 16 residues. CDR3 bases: TGCGCCAGCAGCCAAGGGGCAGGGGGCCCTAATTCACCCCTCCACTTT. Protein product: CASSQGAGGPNSPLHF.